This TCR beta chain was sequenced for a study of human T cells and chemical hapten exposure. Time point of the sample: patch test 2, 6 weeks after DPC sensitization. As to treatment: therapeutic diphenylcyclopropenone sensitization with weekly scalp DPC. This clonotype was seen repeatedly, ten times or more. A single record per CDR3 protein comes from TCRdb applying MiXCR to the RACE reads. The sample contains approximately 350,000 distinct CDR3 sequences, roughly 6% of which appear only once. This clonotype was obtained from a woman in her late teens or twenties with alopecia areata. Some clones in this sample may be carry-over from other donors' samples. The source material was whole blood, sampled in connection with sensitization to the hapten diphenylcyclopropenone (DPC).

The CDR3 DNA reads TGTGCCAGCAGTCCCGCAGAGGGCGAGACCCAGTACTTC. Its translation is CASSPAEGETQYF. V is TRBV12-3 or TRBV12-4 and J is TRBJ2-5; D is perhaps TRBD2 (5 bases). The CDR3 is 13 residues long. Between the trimmed V and J ends, which lost 5 bases and 5 bases, there was a span of 12 bases.